Here is one TCR beta chain with its context. The sample comes from a study of blood T cell repertoires in COVID-19. Whole-study context: From T cells, B-cell-depleted T cells, or PBMCs came the material, which was cDNA or gDNA.

Participants came from about two dozen US areas, aged roughly 18 to 90 years. The germline V gene encodes CDR1 MGHRA and CDR2 YSYEKL. Trimming took 0 bases from V and 2 from J, leaving 10 bases between them. The CDR3 spans 15 residues. Repertoires were generated with immunoSEQ multiplex PCR, while TCRdb's copy carries only in-frame clones and drops some. The repertoire consists of some 460,000 clones, with about 85% occurring once and the leading ten covering nearly 2%. V and J are TRBV4-1 and TRBJ1-1, with D uncertain. This TCR was recovered from a woman in her late teens or twenties with acute COVID-19. Input material: PBMCs or T cells enriched from blood (not recorded which). The CDR3 bases are TGCGCCAGCAGCCAAGACGATAGGAGCAACACTGAAGCTTTCTTT. It is translated as CASSQDDRSNTEAFF.